This TCR beta chain appears in the sequencing data of a study of T cell responses to AZD1222 COVID-19 vaccine. Study-wide results and limits: In a largely white British group with more females than males, clonal diversity was possibly underestimated. The study sampled repertoires only after the peak T cell response.

This clone was observed once. The antigen is unknown. Germline V CDR1 and CDR2: SGHTS, YDEGEE. The CDR3 contains 14 residues. Losses at the gene ends were 4 bases for V and 2 bases for J; bases not matched to a gene: 4. Using immunoSEQ multiplex PCR, the repertoire was profiled, and TCRdb retains in-frame clones only, with some absent. The sample yields about 170,000 clones, 90% seen once. The input for sequencing was peripheral blood, taken on day 0 of AZD1222 vaccination. The sequence came from an adult in good health. The chain joins TRBV5-8 to TRBJ1-2; 8 bases fit TRBD1. Here the CDR3 DNA reads TGTGCCAGCAGCAGGACAGGGATCAACTATGGCTACACCTTC. The encoded protein is CASSRTGINYGYTF.